This T cell receptor (beta chain) originates from a study of tumor and adjacent non-tumor tissue in lung cancer. Turning to the study itself: Patients comprised about a dozen adenocarcinoma, a couple of squamous cell carcinoma and 1 small cell lung cancer. Study results and caveats: Top 100 clones took a larger repertoire share in normal lung.

The library came from three nested PCR rounds adapted from ARM-PCR protocols. TCRdb passed the multiplex PCR reads through MiXCR, listing each CDR3 protein once. The table records under 80,000 distinct CDR3 sequences, more than 75% of them present only once. As concerns this clonotype: Its specificity is unknown. At one end, the junction sequence differs from germline, possibly due to a read error.

The CDR3 runs 14 residues. Germline V CDR1 and CDR2: MNHNS, SASEGT. RNA was extracted from bulk tissue without any cell sorting. This non-tumor lung sample came from over 3 cm beyond the tumor edge. Sequences were obtained from distant non-tumor lung tissue. V and J are TRBV6-1 and TRBJ2-2, with D possibly TRBD2 on 5 matching bases. This TCR was sampled from a man aged 60-69 years with non-small cell lung cancer. For the CDR3, the DNA is TGTGCCAGCGGTGATGTAACTAGAGCCGGGGAGCTGTTTTTT. Encoded protein: CASGDVTRAGELFF.